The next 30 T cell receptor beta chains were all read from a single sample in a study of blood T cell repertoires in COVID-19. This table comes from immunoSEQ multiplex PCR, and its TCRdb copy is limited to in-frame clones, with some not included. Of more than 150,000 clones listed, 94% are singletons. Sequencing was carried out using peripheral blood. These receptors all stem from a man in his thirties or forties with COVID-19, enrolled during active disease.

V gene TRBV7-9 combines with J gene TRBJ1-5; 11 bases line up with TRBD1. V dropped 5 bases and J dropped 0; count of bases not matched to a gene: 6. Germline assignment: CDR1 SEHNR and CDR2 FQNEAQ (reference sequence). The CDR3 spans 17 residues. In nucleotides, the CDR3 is TGTGCCAGCAGCCAAGGACAGGGGGCCGGTAGCAATCAGCCCCAGCATTTT. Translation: CASSQGQGAGSNQPQHF.

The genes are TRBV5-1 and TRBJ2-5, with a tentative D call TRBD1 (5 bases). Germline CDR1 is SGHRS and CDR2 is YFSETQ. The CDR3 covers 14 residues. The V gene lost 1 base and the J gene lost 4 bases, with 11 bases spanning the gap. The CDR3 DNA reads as TGCGCCAGCAGCTTGTCAGGGTCCGGAGAGACCCAGTACTTC. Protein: CASSLSGSGETQYF.

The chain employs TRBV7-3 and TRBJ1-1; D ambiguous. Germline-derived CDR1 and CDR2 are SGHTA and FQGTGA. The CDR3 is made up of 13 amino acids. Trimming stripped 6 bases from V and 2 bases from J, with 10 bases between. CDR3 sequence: CASRLTGNTEAFF. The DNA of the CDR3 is TGTGCCAGCAGACTAACCGGAAACACTGAAGCTTTCTTT.

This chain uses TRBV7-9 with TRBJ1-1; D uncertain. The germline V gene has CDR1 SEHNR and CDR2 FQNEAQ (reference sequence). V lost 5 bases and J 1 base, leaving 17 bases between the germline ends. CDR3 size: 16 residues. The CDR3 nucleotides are TGTGCCAGCAGCCCCCCTTGGGCCACAGAGAACACTGAAGCTTTCTTT. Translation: CASSPPWATENTEAFF.

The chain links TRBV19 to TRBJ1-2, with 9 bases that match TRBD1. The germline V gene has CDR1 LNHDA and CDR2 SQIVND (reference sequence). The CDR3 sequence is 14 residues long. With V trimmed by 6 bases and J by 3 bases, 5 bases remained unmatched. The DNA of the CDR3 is TGTGCCAGTAGCCCCACAGGGGGCGACTATGGCTACACCTTC. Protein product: CASSPTGGDYGYTF. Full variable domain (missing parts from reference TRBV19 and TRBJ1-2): DGGITQSPKYLFRKEGQNVTLSCEQNLNHDAMYWYRQDPGQGLRLIYYSQIVNDFQKGDIAEGYSVSREKKESFPLTVTSAQKNPTAFYLCASSPTGGDYGYTFGSGTRLTVV.

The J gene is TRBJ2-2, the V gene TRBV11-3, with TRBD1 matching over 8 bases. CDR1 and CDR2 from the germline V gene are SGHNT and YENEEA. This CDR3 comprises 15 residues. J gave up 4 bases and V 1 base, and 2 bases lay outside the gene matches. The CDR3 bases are TGTGCCAGCAGCTTAGCAGGGGGCATCACCGGGGAGCTGTTTTTT. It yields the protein CASSLAGGITGELFF.

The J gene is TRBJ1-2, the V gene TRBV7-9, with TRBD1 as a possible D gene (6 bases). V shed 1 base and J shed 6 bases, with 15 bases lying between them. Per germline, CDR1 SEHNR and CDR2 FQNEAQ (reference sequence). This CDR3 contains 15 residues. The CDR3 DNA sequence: TGTGCCAGCAGCTTAGAATTCGGGGGGCCTGATGGCTACACCTTC. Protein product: CASSLEFGGPDGYTF.

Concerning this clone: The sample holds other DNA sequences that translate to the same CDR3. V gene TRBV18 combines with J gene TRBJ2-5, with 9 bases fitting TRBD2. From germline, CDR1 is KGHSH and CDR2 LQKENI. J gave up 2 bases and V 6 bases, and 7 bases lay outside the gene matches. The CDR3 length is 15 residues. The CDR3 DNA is TGTGCCAGCTCCCCTGACGCGGGGGGGCAAGAGACCCAGTACTTC. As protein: CASSPDAGGQETQYF.

The CDR3 coding sequence is TGTGCCATCAGTGCGACACAGGGGAACACTGAAGCTTTCTTT. Residues: CAISATQGNTEAFF. This chain joins TRBV10-3 and TRBJ1-1; D is possibly TRBD1 (6 bases). This CDR3 region has 14 residues. In germline, CDR1 is ENHRY, CDR2 SYGVKD. V dropped 4 bases and J dropped 1 base, with 10 bases sitting between them.

CDR3 DNA: TGTGCCAGCAGCCAGGATCAGGGGCTCTACGAGCAGTACTTC. Its protein product is CASSQDQGLYEQYF. This chain joins TRBV6-5 and TRBJ2-7; a possible D gene is TRBD1 (6 bases). There are 14 residues in the CDR3. Germline V lookup: CDR1 MNHEY, CDR2 SVGAGI. V dropped 6 bases and J dropped 3 bases, with 15 bases sitting between them.

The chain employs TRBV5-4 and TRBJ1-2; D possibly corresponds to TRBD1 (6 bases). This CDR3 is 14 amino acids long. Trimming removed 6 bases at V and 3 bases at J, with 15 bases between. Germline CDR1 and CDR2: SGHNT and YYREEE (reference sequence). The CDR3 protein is CASTRGGADYGYTF. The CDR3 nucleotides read TGTGCCAGCACCCGCGGGGGGGCGGACTATGGCTACACCTTC.

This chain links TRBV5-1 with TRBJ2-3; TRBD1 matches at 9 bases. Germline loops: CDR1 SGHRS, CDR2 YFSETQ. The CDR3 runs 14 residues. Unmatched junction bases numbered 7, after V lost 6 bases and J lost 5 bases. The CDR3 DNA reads TGCGCCAGCACTTTAACAGGGGGCCGAGATACGCAGTATTTT. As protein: CASTLTGGRDTQYF.

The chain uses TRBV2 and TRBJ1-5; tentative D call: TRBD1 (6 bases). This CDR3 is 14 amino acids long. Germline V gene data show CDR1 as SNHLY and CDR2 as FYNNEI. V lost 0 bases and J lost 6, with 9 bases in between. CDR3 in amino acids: CASSEAGGRQPQHF. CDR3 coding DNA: TGTGCCAGCAGTGAAGCCGGGGGGCGTCAGCCCCAGCATTTT.

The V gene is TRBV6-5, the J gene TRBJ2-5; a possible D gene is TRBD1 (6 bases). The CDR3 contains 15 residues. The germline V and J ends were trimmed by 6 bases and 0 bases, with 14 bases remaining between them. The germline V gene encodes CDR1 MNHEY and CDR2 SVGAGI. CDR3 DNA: TGTGCCAGCAGAACTGACAGGATGTACCAAGAGACCCAGTACTTC. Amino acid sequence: CASRTDRMYQETQYF.

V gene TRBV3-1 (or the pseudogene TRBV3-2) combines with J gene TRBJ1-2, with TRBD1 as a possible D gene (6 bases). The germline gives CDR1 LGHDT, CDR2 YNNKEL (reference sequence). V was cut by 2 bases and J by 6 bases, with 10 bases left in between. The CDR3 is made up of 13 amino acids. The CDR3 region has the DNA TGTGCCAGCAGCCAAATTAACAGGGATGGCTACACCTTC. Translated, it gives CASSQINRDGYTF.

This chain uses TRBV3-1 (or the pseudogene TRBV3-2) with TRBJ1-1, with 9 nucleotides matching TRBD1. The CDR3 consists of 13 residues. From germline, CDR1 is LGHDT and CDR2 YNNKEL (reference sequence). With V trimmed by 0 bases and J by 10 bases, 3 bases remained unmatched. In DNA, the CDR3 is TGTGCCAGCAGCCAAGATGGACAGGGGCGAGCTTTCTTT. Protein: CASSQDGQGRAFF.

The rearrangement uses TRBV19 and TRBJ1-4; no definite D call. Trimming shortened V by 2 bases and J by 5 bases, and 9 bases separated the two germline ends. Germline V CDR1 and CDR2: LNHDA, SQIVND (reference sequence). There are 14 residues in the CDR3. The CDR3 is CASSIFSGNEKLFF. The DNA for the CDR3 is TGTGCCAGTAGTATATTCAGCGGAAATGAAAAACTGTTTTTT.

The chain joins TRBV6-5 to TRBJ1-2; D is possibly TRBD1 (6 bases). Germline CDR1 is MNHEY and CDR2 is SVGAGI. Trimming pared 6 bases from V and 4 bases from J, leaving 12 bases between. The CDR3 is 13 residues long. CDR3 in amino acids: CASSPRDTYGYTF. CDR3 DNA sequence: TGTGCCAGCAGCCCCCGGGACACCTATGGCTACACCTTC.

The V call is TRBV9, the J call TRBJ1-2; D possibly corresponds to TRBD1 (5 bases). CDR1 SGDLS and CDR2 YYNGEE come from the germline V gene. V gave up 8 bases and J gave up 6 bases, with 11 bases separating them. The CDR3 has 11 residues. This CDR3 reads CARYVRDGYTF. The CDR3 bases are TGTGCCAGATATGTCAGGGATGGCTACACCTTC. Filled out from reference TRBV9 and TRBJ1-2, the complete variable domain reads DSGVTQTPKHLITATGQRVTLRCSPRSGDLSVYWYQQSLDQGLQFLIQYYNGEERAKGNILERFSAQQFPDLHSELNLSSLELGDSALYFCARYVRDGYTFGSGTRLTVV.

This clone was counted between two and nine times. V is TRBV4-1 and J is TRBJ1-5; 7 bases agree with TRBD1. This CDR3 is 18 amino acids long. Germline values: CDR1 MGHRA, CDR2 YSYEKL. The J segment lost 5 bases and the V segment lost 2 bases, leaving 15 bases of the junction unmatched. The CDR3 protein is CASSQYLSEGASDQPQHF. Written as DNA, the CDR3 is TGCGCCAGCAGCCAATATTTAAGTGAGGGGGCGTCGGATCAGCCCCAGCATTTT.

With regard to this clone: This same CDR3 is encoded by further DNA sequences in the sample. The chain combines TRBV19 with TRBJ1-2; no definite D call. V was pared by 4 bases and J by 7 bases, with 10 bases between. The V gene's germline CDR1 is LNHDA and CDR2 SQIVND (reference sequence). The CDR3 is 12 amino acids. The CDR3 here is CASSSPGSGYTF. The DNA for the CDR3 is TGTGCCAGTAGTAGCCCGGGGTCTGGCTACACCTTC.

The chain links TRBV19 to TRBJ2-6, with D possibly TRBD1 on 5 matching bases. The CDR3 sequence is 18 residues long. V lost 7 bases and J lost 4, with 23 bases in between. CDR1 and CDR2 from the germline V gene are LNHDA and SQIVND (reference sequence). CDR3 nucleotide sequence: TGTGCCAGTATCAGTGCCCGCGCAGGGTCAACCGGGGCCAACGTCCTGACTTTC. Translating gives CASISARAGSTGANVLTF.

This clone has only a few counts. The CDR3 DNA sequence: TGCGCCAGCAGCACCACCTCTCCGGGACTAGTTGGCACCGGGGAGCTGTTTTTT. Its protein product is CASSTTSPGLVGTGELFF. The rearrangement uses TRBV5-1 and TRBJ2-2; TRBD2 matches 8 bases. This CDR3 has 18 amino acids. Germline V gene data show CDR1 as SGHRS and CDR2 as YFSETQ. The V and J ends lost 4 bases and 4 bases, in that order; junction bases with no gene match: 15.

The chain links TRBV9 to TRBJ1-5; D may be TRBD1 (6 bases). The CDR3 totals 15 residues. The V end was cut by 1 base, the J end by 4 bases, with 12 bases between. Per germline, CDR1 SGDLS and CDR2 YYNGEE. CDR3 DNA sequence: TGTGCCAGCAGCGTAACAGGGACACCAAATCAGCCCCAGCATTTT. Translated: CASSVTGTPNQPQHF.

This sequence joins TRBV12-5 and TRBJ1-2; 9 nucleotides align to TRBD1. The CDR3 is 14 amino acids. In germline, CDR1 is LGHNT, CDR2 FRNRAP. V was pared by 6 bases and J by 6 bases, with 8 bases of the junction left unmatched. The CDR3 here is CASGLGTGRHGYTF. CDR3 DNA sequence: TGTGCTAGTGGCCTTGGGACAGGGCGGCATGGCTACACCTTC.

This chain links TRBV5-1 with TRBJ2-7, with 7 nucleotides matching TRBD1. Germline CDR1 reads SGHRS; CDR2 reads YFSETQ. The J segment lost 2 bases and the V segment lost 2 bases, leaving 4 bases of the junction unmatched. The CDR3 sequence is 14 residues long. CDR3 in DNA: TGCGCCAGCAGCTTCCGGGACAGTGCCTACGAGCAGTACTTC. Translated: CASSFRDSAYEQYF.

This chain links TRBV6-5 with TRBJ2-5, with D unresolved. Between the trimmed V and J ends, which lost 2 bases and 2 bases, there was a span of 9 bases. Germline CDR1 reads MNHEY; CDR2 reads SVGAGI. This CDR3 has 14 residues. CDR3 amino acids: CASSYSADQETQYF. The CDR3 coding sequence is TGTGCCAGCAGTTACAGTGCAGATCAAGAGACCCAGTACTTC.

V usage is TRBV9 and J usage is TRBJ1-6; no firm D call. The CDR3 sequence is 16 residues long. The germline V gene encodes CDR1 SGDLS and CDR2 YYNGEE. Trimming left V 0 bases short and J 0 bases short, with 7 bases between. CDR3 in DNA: TGTGCCAGCAGCGTAGCCCTTAGCTCCTATAATTCACCCCTCCACTTT. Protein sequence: CASSVALSSYNSPLHF.

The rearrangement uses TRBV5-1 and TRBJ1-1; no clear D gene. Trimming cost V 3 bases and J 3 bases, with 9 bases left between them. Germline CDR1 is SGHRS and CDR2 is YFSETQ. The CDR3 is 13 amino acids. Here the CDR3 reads CASSWSYDTEAFF. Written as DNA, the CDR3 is TGCGCCAGCAGCTGGAGCTATGACACTGAAGCTTTCTTT. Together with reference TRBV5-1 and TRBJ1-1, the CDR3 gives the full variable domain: KAGVTQTPRYLIKTRGQQVTLSCSPISGHRSVSWYQQTPGQGLQFLFEYFSETQRNKGNFPGRFSGRQFSNSRSEMNVSTLELGDSALYLCASSWSYDTEAFFGQGTRLTVV.

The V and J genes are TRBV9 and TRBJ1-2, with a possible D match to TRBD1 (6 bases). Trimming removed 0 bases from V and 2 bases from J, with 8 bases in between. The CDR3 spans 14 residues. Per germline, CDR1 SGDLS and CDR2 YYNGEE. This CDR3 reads CASSVAGTNYGYTF. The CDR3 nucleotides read TGTGCCAGCAGCGTAGCTGGGACAAACTATGGCTACACCTTC.